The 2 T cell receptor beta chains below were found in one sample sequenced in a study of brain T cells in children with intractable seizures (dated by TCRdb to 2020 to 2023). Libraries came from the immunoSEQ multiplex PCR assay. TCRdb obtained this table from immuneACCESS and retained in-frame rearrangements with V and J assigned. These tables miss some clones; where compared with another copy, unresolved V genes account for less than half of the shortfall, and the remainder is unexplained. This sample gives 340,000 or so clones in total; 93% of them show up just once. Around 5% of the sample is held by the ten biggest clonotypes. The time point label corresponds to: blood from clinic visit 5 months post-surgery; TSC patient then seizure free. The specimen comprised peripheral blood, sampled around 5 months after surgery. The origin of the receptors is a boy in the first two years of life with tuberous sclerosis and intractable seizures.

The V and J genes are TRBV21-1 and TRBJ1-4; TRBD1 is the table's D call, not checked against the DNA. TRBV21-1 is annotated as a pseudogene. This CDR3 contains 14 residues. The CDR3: CASSKAQGKEKLFF. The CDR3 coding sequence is TGTGCCAGCAGCAAAGCACAGGGGAAGGAAAAACTGTTTTTT.

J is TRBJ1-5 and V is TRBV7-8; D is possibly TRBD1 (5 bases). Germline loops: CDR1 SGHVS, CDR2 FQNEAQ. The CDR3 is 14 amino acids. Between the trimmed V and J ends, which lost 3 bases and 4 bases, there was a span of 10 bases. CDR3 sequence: CASSLEQANQPQHF. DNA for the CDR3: TGTGCCAGCAGCTTGGAACAGGCAAATCAGCCCCAGCATTTT.